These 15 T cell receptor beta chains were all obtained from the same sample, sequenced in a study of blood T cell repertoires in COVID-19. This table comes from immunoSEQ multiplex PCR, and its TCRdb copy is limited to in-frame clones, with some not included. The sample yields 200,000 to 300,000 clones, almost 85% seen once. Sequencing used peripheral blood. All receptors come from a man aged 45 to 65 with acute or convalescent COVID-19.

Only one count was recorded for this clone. CDR3 coding DNA: TGTGCCAGCAGCGGAATAGCGGAAAGCACAGATACGCAGTATTTT. Amino acid sequence: CASSGIAESTDTQYF. This chain joins TRBV9 and TRBJ2-3, with D tentatively TRBD2 (6 bases). Germline V gene data show CDR1 as SGDLS and CDR2 as YYNGEE. The CDR3 extends over 15 amino acids. Between the trimmed V and J ends, which lost 3 bases and 0 bases, there was a span of 11 bases.

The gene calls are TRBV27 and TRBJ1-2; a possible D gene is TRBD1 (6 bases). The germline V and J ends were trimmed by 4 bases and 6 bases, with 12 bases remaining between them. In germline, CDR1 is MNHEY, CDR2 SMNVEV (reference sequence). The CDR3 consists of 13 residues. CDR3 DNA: TGTGCCAGCAGTTCCAGGGGAAGGGATGGCTACACCTTC. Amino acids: CASSSRGRDGYTF.

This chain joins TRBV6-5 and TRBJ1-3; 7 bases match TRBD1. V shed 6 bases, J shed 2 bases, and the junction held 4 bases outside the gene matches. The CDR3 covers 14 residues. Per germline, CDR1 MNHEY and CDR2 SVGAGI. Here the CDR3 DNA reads TGTGCCAGCAGACTTCAGGGGGCTGGAAACACCATATATTTT. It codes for CASRLQGAGNTIYF.

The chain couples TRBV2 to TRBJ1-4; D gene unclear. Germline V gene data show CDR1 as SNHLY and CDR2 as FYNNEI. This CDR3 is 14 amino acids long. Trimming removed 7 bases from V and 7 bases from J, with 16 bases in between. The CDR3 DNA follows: TGTGCCAGCAAAGCCTCCCTGGGGAGTGAAAAACTGTTTTTT. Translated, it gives CASKASLGSEKLFF. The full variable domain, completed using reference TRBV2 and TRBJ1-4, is EPEVTQTPSHQVTQMGQEVILRCVPISNHLYFYWYRQILGQKVEFLVSFYNNEISEKSEIFDDQFSVERPDGSNFTLKIRSTKLEDSAMYFCASKASLGSEKLFFGSGTQLSVL.

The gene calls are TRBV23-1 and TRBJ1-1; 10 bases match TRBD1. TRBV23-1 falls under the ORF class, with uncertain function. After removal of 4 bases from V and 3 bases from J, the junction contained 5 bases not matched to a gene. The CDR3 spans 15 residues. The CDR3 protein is CASSLLGQGHTEAFF. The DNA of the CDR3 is TGCGCCAGCAGTCTGTTGGGACAGGGGCACACTGAAGCTTTCTTT.

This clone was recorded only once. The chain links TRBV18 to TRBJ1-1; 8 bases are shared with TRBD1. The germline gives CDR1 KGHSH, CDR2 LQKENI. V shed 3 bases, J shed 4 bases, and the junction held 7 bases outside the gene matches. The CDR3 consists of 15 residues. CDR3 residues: CASSPLDRAATEAFF. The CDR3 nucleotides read TGTGCCAGCTCACCCTTGGACAGGGCGGCCACTGAAGCTTTCTTT.

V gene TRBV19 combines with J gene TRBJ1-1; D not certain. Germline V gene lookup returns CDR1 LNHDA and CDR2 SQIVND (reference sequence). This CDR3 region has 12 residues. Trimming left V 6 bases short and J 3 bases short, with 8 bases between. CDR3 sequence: CASSQVDTEAFF. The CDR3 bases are TGTGCCAGTAGCCAGGTGGACACTGAAGCTTTCTTT.

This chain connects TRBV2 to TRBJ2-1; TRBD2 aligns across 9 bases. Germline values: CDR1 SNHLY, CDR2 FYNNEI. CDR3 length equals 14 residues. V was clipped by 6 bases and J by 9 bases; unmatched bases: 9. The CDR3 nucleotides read TGTGCCAGCAGAGGGGGACTAGCACGCGGTGAGCAGTTCTTC. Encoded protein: CASRGGLARGEQFF.

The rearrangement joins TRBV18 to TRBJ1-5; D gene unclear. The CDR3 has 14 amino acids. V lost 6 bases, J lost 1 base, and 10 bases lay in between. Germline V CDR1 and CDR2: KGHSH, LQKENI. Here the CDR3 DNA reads TGTGCCAGCTCCCCTACTAACAGCAATCAGCCCCAGCATTTT. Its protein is CASSPTNSNQPQHF.

The CDR3 region is CASRATSGRATDTQYF. CDR3 in DNA: TGTGCCAGCAGGGCCACTAGCGGGAGAGCCACAGATACGCAGTATTTT. The V call is TRBV7-6, the J call TRBJ2-3; 11 bases match TRBD2. With 6 bases clipped from V and 2 bases from J, the junction kept 7 bases outside the gene matches. The CDR3 extends over 16 amino acids. CDR1 and CDR2 (germline): SGHVS, FNYEAQ. The variable domain in full, completed from reference TRBV7-6 and TRBJ2-3, reads GAGVSQSPRYKVTKRGQDVALRCDPISGHVSLYWYRQALGQGPEFLTYFNYEAQQDKSGLPNDRFSAERPEGSISTLTIQRTEQRDSAMYRCASRATSGRATDTQYFGPGTRLTVL.

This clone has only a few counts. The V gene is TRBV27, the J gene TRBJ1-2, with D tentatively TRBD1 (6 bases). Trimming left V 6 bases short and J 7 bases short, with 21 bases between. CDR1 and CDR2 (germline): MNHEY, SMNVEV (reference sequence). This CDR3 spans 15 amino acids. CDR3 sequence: CASSRTGGEGFGYTF. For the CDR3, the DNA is TGTGCCAGCAGCCGAACTGGGGGCGAGGGGTTTGGCTACACCTTC.

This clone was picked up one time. The CDR3 coding sequence is TGTGCCAGCAGCTTTGGGCAGGCGATTAATGAAAAACTGTTTTTT. This sequence encodes CASSFGQAINEKLFF. V usage is TRBV11-2 and J usage is TRBJ1-4, with D hard to call. V was clipped by 3 bases and J by 4 bases, with 12 bases between them. CDR3 length equals 15 residues. Looked up from germline, CDR1 is SGHAT and CDR2 is FQNNGV.

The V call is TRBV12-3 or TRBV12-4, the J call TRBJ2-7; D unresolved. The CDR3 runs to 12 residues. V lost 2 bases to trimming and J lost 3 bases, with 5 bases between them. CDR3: CASSLHSYEQYF. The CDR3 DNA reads TGTGCCAGCAGTTTACATAGCTACGAGCAGTACTTC.

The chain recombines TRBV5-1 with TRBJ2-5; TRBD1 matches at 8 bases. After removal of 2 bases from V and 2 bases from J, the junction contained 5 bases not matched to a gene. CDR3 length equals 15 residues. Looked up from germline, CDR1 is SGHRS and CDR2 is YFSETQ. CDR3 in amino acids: CASSLGQGPQETQYF. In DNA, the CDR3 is TGCGCCAGCAGCTTAGGACAGGGCCCGCAAGAGACCCAGTACTTC.

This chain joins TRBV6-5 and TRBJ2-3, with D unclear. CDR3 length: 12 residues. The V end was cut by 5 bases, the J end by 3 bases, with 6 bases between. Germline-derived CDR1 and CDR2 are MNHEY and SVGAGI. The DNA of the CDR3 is TGTGCCAGCAGTCAAAATACAGATACGCAGTATTTT. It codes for CASSQNTDTQYF.